This record looks at one TCR beta chain sequence and its context. The CDR3 consists of 13 residues. CDR1 DFQATT and CDR2 SNEGSKA come from the germline V gene (reference sequence). The ends were cut back, 4 bases at V and 7 bases at J, with 14 bases in the middle. Using RNA transcripts as the source, TCR beta CDR3 regions were amplified. The primer set for the first-round RT-PCR of the TCR CDR3 was HTBI. TCRdb itself ran the multiplex PCR reads through MiXCR, one entry per CDR3 protein. The profile covers 640,000 or so distinct CDR3 sequences, with approximately 15% appearing a single time and about 6.6% taken by the ten largest. This record belongs to a study of T cells in Graves' hyperthyroidism and ophthalmopathy.

What was sequenced was blood. The chain employs TRBV20-1 and TRBJ1-5; the D gene is possibly TRBD1 (5 bases). This receptor was identified in a woman between 18 and 29 years old with Graves' ophthalmopathy. Here the CDR3 reads CSATNAGDQPQHF. In DNA, the CDR3 is TGCAGTGCTACCAATGCGGGGGACCAGCCCCAGCATTTT.